This T cell receptor beta chain was retrieved from a study of T cells expressing NK-cell markers. Study-wide results and caveats: Of the CD8+ T cell pool in 5 to 7 donors, roughly 1.0-7.5% was accounted for by dominant NKG2C+ clonotypes. It is unclear if expanded NKG2C-expressing clones target HCMV antigens. Researchers report these clonotypes also headed the CD3+CD56-NKG2C+ fraction in several donors.

Worth noting for this clonotype: Antigen: not known.

There are 18 residues in the CDR3. TCRdb reprocessed the 5' RACE reads; each CDR3 protein has one entry and no DNA is given. This sample lists some 500,000 distinct CDR3 sequences; its ten largest clones have 1.4% to 1.5%. What was sequenced was blood T cells: a sorted CD56 or NKG2C T cell subset, CD4+ or CD8+ T cells, or bulk PBMC T cells (not recorded which). The rearrangement links TRBV12-3 or TRBV12-4 to TRBJ2-2; TCRdb's D call, TRBD1, is unchecked because there is no DNA. This receptor was obtained from a woman aged 50 to 60 in good health. The CDR3 here is CASSFIRQGSGRYGELFF.